These 10 T cell receptor beta chains were sequenced from one sample in a study of T cells in Graves' hyperthyroidism and ophthalmopathy. Authors of the study amplified TCR beta CDR3 regions from RNA transcripts. The HTBI primer set was used in a first-round RT-PCR of the TCR CDR3. MiXCR, applied by TCRdb to the multiplex PCR reads, yields one record per CDR3 protein. The sample carries around 560,000 distinct CDR3 sequences, over 15% recorded once. The source material was blood. Source of these receptors: a woman in her late teens or twenties with Graves' hyperthyroidism.

This clonotype has just a few counts. The CDR3 reads CASSLEGIEQFF. CDR3 in DNA: TGCGCCAGCAGCTTGGAAGGGATTGAGCAGTTCTTC. The chain recombines TRBV5-1 with TRBJ2-1; D remains unclear. Trimming stripped 0 bases from V and 9 bases from J, with 7 bases between. This CDR3 comprises 12 residues. The germline V gene has CDR1 SGHRS and CDR2 YFSETQ. The full variable domain, its missing parts supplied by reference TRBV5-1 and TRBJ2-1, is KAGVTQTPRYLIKTRGQQVTLSCSPISGHRSVSWYQQTPGQGLQFLFEYFSETQRNKGNFPGRFSGRQFSNSRSEMNVSTLELGDSALYLCASSLEGIEQFFGPGTRLTVL.

This clonotype was recorded only once. The junction and the germline gene differ at one end; a read error may be behind it. V usage is TRBV7-9 and J usage is TRBJ2-7, with 11 bases aligning to TRBD2. Germline values: CDR1 SEHNR, CDR2 FQNEAQ (reference sequence). CDR3 size: 15 residues. The CDR3: CASSLAGGIPYEQCF. In nucleotides, the CDR3 is TGTGCCAGCAGCCTAGCGGGGGGAATTCCCTACGAGCAGTGCTTC.

This clonotype appeared a few times. The rearrangement joins TRBV2 to TRBJ2-7; TRBD2 matches at 8 bases. V shed 3 bases, J shed 0 bases, and the junction held 7 bases outside the gene matches. This CDR3 has 16 residues. Germline CDR1 reads SNHLY; CDR2 reads FYNNEI. The CDR3 coding sequence is TGTGCCAGCAGTGAGTCGGGAGGGAGGCCCTCCTACGAGCAGTACTTC. This gives the protein CASSESGGRPSYEQYF.

The V and J genes are TRBV15 and TRBJ1-4; TRBD1 might be the D (5 bases). This CDR3 spans 14 amino acids. Trimming cost V 2 bases and J 5 bases, with 9 bases left between them. CDR1 and CDR2 from the germline V gene are LNHNV and YYDKDF (reference sequence). The chain's CDR3 is CATSRRGENEKLFF. Here the CDR3 DNA reads TGTGCCACCAGCAGACGGGGGGAGAATGAAAAACTGTTTTTT.

This clonotype was seen a few times. The genes are TRBV20-1 and TRBJ2-1, with TRBD2 identical over 10 bases. The CDR3 is 14 amino acids. V trimming: 3 bases; J trimming: 7 bases; junction bases outside the gene matches: 6. The V gene's germline CDR1 is DFQATT and CDR2 SNEGSKA (reference sequence). As DNA, the CDR3 is TGCAGTGCTAGGCCTAGCGGGAGTGGAAATGAGCAGTTCTTC. It encodes CSARPSGSGNEQFF.

Remarks on this clonotype: One end of the junction varies from germline; a read error may be responsible. The chain combines TRBV7-2 with TRBJ2-5; the D is unclear. The CDR3 has 14 residues. The germline gives CDR1 SGHTA, CDR2 FQGNSA. The CDR3 sequence: CASSLAGSQETQHF. The CDR3 bases are TGTGCCAGCAGCTTAGCAGGGTCCCAAGAGACCCAGCACTTC.

This clonotype was detected ten times or more. This chain uses TRBV20-1 with TRBJ2-3, with 8 bases aligning to TRBD2. Germline-derived CDR1 and CDR2 are DFQATT and SNEGSKA (reference sequence). The length of the CDR3 is 16 residues. Unmatched junction bases numbered 13, after V lost 3 bases and J lost 5 bases. CDR3 region: CSASMAKRGYQDTQYF. CDR3 nucleotides: TGCAGTGCTAGTATGGCTAAGCGGGGGTATCAAGATACGCAGTATTTT.

This clonotype has a count of ten or more. This rearrangement joins TRBV7-2 to TRBJ2-1, with 8 bases lining up with TRBD1. The CDR3 is 15 amino acids. Germline CDR1 and CDR2: SGHTA and FQGNSA. V was clipped by 5 bases and J by 5 bases; unmatched bases: 8. The CDR3 sequence is CASSGQSDRDNEQFF. For the CDR3, the DNA is TGTGCCAGCAGCGGACAATCGGACAGGGACAATGAGCAGTTCTTC.

The chain employs TRBV25-1 and TRBJ1-1; weak D call: TRBD1 (5 bases). The CDR3 is made up of 15 amino acids. CDR1 is MGHDK and CDR2 is SYGVNS in the germline V gene. V dropped 7 bases and J dropped 5 bases, with 20 bases sitting between them. The CDR3 region has the DNA TGTGCCAGCAAGGGGCAAGAGAGCCCTGGGACTGAAGCTTTCTTT. It specifies CASKGQESPGTEAFF.

There are many counts of this clonotype. V usage is TRBV6-2 or TRBV6-3 and J usage is TRBJ2-6, with 7 bases fitting TRBD2. The CDR3 loop spans 18 amino acids. CDR1 is MNHEY and CDR2 is SVGEGT in the germline V gene. Trimming removed 0 bases from V and 0 bases from J; junction bases left unmatched: 5. The CDR3 is CASSYSIAGVSGANVLTF. Written as DNA, the CDR3 is TGTGCCAGCAGTTACTCGATTGCGGGGGTCTCTGGGGCCAACGTCCTGACTTTC.